The 8 T cell receptor beta chains below come from one sample, sequenced in a study of T cell responses to AZD1222 COVID-19 vaccine. The protocol was immunoSEQ multiplex PCR, while the TCRdb copy is restricted to in-frame clones and leaves out a portion. This repertoire shows 80,000 to 95,000 clones, about 91% found once; its top ten account for around 5%. Sequences were derived from peripheral blood, sampled on day 0 of AZD1222 vaccination. The receptors here all came from an adult in good health.

The chain joins TRBV5-1 to TRBJ2-2; unclear D gene. CDR3 length: 17 amino acids. Germline V gives CDR1 SGHRS, CDR2 YFSETQ. The V end was cut by 3 bases, the J end by 4 bases, with 19 bases between. CDR3 nucleotide sequence: TGCGCCAGCAGCTCTTCCCCCCAGAAAAGCTCCACCGGGGAGCTGTTTTTT. It yields the protein CASSSSPQKSSTGELFF.

The chain employs TRBV30 and TRBJ1-5; 10 bases match TRBD1. The junction had 3 bases not matched to a gene; V was cut back by 1 base and J by 6 bases. The CDR3 extends over 14 amino acids. Looked up from germline, CDR1 is GTSNPN and CDR2 is SVGIG (reference sequence). The CDR3 here is CAWSAGTGVQPQHF. The DNA for the CDR3 is TGTGCCTGGAGTGCCGGGACAGGGGTTCAGCCCCAGCATTTT. The variable domain in full, with the rest retrieved from reference TRBV30 and TRBJ1-5, is SQTIHQWPATLVQPVGSPLSLECTVEGTSNPNLYWYRQAAGRGLQLLFYSVGIGQISSEVPQNLSASRPQDRQFILSSKKLLLSDSGFYLCAWSAGTGVQPQHFGDGTRLSIL.

The CDR3 region has the DNA TGTGCCATCAGCCAAGACCAAAGTGGTAACGAGCAGTACTTC. It specifies CAISQDQSGNEQYF. The chain is built from TRBV10-3 and TRBJ2-7; D remains unclear. The length of the CDR3 is 14 residues. The germline V and J ends were trimmed by 6 bases and 5 bases, with 17 bases remaining between them. Germline lookup yields CDR1 ENHRY and CDR2 SYGVKD.

The chain employs TRBV2 and TRBJ2-1; TRBD1 is a possible D gene (6 bases). The V gene's germline CDR1 is SNHLY and CDR2 FYNNEI. With 4 bases removed from V and 7 bases from J, the gap between germline ends came to 11 bases. There are 13 residues in the CDR3. The CDR3 DNA is TGTGCCAGCAGTGCACAGGGAACTAATGAGCAGTTCTTC. It yields the protein CASSAQGTNEQFF.

CDR3 bases: TGTGCCAGCAGTTCAGGACAGGCTCAGAACCAGCCCCAGCATTTT. Its protein product is CASSSGQAQNQPQHF. The chain has TRBV28 and TRBJ1-5, with TRBD1 matching 7 bases. The V segment lost 4 bases and the J segment 7 bases; nucleotides outside the gene matches: 10. Germline assignment: CDR1 MDHEN and CDR2 SYDVKM. CDR3 length equals 15 residues.

The V call is TRBV19, the J call TRBJ1-5, with 9 bases matching TRBD1. CDR1 is LNHDA, CDR2 SQIVND, per germline (reference sequence). This CDR3 has 15 residues. The V and J ends lost 5 bases and 5 bases, in that order; junction bases with no gene match: 7. CDR3 in amino acids: CASSSRGQGDQPQHF. The CDR3 DNA reads TGTGCCAGTAGTTCTAGGGGACAGGGAGATCAGCCCCAGCATTTT.

The chain employs TRBV5-1 and TRBJ2-1; TRBD1 matches 10 bases. V shed 5 bases, J shed 3 bases, and the junction held 5 bases outside the gene matches. The CDR3 runs 15 residues. The germline V gene encodes CDR1 SGHRS and CDR2 YFSETQ. The CDR3 is CASRPTGGYYNEQFF. The CDR3 DNA reads TGCGCCAGCAGACCGACAGGGGGCTACTACAATGAGCAGTTCTTC.

This clone has a handful of counts. The chain uses TRBV5-5 and TRBJ1-2; no clear D. This CDR3 is built from 15 residues. Germline CDR1 reads SGHKS; CDR2 reads YYEKEE (reference sequence). Trimming shortened V by 0 bases and J by 0 bases, and 9 bases separated the two germline ends. The CDR3 spells CASSLVAGANYGYTF. The CDR3 bases are TGTGCCAGCAGCTTGGTAGCGGGAGCTAACTATGGCTACACCTTC.